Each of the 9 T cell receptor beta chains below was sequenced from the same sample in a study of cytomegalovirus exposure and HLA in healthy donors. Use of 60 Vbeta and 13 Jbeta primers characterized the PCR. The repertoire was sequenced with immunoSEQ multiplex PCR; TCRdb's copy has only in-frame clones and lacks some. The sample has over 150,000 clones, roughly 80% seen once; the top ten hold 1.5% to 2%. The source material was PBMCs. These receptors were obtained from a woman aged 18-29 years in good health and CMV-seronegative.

CDR3 coding DNA: TGTGCCAGTAGTACTCAATGGGGGGGTGTGGGGGTGAGCAATCAGCCCCAGCATTTT. Translating gives CASSTQWGGVGVSNQPQHF. The genes are TRBV19 and TRBJ1-5; possibly TRBD1 for D (5 bases). Per the germline V gene, CDR1 is LNHDA and CDR2 is SQIVND (reference sequence). The CDR3 totals 19 residues. Trimming removed 4 bases at V and 1 base at J, with 23 bases between.

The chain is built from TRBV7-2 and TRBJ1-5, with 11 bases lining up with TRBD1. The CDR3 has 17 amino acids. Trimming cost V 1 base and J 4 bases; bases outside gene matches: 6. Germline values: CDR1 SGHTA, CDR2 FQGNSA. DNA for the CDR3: TGTGCCAGCAGCTTAGTCGGACAGGGGGCTGCTAATCAGCCCCAGCATTTT. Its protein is CASSLVGQGAANQPQHF.

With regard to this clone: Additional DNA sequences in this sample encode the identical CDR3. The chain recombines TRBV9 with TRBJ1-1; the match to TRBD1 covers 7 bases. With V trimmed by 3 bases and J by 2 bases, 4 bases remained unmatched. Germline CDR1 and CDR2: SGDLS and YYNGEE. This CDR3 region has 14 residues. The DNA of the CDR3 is TGTGCCAGCAGCGAGGGACAGAGTAACACTGAAGCTTTCTTT. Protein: CASSEGQSNTEAFF.

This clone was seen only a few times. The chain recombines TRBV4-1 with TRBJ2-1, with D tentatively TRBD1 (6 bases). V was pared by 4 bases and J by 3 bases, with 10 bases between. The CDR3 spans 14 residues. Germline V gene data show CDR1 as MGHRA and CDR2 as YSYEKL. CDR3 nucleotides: TGCGCCAGCAGCCCGATGGACAGCTACAATGAGCAGTTCTTC. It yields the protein CASSPMDSYNEQFF.

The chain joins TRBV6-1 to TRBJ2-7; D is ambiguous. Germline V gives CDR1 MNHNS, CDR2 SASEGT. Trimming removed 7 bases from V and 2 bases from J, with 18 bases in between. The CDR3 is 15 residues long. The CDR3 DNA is TGTGCCAGCACCCTAGACGGTTATGCTGCCTACGAGCAGTACTTC. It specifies CASTLDGYAAYEQYF.

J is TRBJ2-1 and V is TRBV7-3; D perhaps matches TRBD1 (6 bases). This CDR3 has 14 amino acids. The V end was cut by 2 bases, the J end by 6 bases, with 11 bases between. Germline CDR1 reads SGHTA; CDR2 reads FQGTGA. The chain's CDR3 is CASSLWGTPNEQFF. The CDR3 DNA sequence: TGTGCCAGCAGCTTATGGGGGACACCCAATGAGCAGTTCTTC.

The CDR3 is CSVEVGDRPNGNTIYF. The CDR3 region has the DNA TGCAGCGTTGAAGTGGGGGACAGGCCGAACGGAAACACCATATATTTT. The gene calls are TRBV29-1 and TRBJ1-3; TRBD1 matches 8 bases. Germline values: CDR1 SQVTM, CDR2 ANQGSEA. V lost 1 base to trimming and J lost 4 bases; unmatched junction nucleotides: 9. The CDR3 runs to 16 residues.

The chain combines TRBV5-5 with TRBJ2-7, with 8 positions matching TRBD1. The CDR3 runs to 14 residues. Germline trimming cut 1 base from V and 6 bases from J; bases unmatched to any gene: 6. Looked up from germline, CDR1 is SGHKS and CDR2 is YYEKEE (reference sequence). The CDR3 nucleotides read TGTGCCAGCAGCTTGTTGGCAGGGGGCCCCGAGCAGTACTTC. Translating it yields CASSLLAGGPEQYF.

Here the CDR3 DNA reads TGTGCCAGCAGTCCCGGGACAGGGGCTGCCCATAGCAATCAGCCCCAGCATTTT. It is translated as CASSPGTGAAHSNQPQHF. V is TRBV27 and J is TRBJ1-5; 10 positions match TRBD1. Germline V CDR1 and CDR2: MNHEY, SMNVEV (reference sequence). V shed 5 bases and J 0 bases; nucleotides not matched to a gene: 10. The CDR3 length is 18 residues.